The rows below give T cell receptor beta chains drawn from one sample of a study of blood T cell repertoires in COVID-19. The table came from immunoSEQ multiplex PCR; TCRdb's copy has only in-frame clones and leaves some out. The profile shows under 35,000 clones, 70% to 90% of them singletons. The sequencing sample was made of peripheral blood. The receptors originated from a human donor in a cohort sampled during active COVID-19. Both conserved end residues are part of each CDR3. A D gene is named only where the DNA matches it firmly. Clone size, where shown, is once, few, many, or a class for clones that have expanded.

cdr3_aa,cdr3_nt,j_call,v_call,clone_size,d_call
CASSPTLAGDPGDTQYF,TGTGCCAGCAGCCCGACCCTAGCGGGGGACCCCGGAGATACGCAGTATTTT,TRBJ2-3,TRBV7-2,-,TRBD2
CASSLPGREKLFF,TGTGCCAGCAGCTTACCAGGGAGGGAAAAACTGTTTTTT,TRBJ1-4,TRBV7-9,-,-
CASSYLSDTQYF,TGTGCCAGCAGTTACCTGTCAGATACGCAGTATTTT,TRBJ2-3,TRBV6-2/TRBV6-3,-,-
CAWSEEARPWNEQFF,TGTGCCTGGAGTGAGGAGGCAAGACCCTGGAATGAGCAGTTCTTC,TRBJ2-1,TRBV30,-,-
CASSEAGPSTKAGELFF,TGTGCCAGCAGTGAAGCGGGGCCCAGTACGAAGGCCGGGGAGCTGTTTTTT,TRBJ2-2,TRBV2,-,-
CASGGGTQYF,TGTGCTAGTGGGGGGGGAACGCAGTATTTT,TRBJ2-3,TRBV12-5,-,-
CASSHRDGNSPLHF,TGTGCCAGCAGCCACAGGGACGGGAATTCACCCCTCCACTTT,TRBJ1-6,TRBV11-2,few,-
CASSLRVSEQYF,TGTGCCAGCAGCCTTCGGGTTTCAGAGCAGTACTTC,TRBJ2-7,TRBV13,-,-
CASSSPVRRGPYNEQFF,TGTGCCAGCAGCTCACCCGTGCGGAGGGGACCCTACAATGAGCAGTTCTTC,TRBJ2-1,TRBV7-8,-,-
CASSGQGINTEAFF,TGTGCCAGTAGCGGACAGGGAATAAACACTGAAGCTTTCTTT,TRBJ1-1,TRBV19,-,TRBD1
CASSLGTVTGELFF,TGTGCCAGCAGCTTGGGGACAGTAACCGGGGAGCTGTTTTTT,TRBJ2-2,TRBV5-4,-,-
CASSSIAGEGTQYF,TGCGCCAGCAGCTCCATAGCGGGGGAGGGGACCCAGTACTTC,TRBJ2-5,TRBV5-1,-,TRBD2
CATSESGELFF,TGTGCCACCAGTGAGAGCGGGGAGCTGTTTTTT,TRBJ2-2,TRBV24-1,-,-
CASSSSRIQYF,TGTGCCAGCAGCTCCTCCCGCATTCAGTACTTC,TRBJ2-4,TRBV7-9,-,-
CSVITPAGGPYGYTF,TGCAGCGTTATAACCCCAGCAGGGGGACCTTATGGCTACACCTTC,TRBJ1-2,TRBV29-1,-,TRBD1
CASTLNEKLFF,TGTGCCAGCACTCTTAATGAAAAACTGTTTTTT,TRBJ1-4,TRBV6-6,-,-
CSGLGGNIQYF,TGCAGTGGCTTGGGGGGAAACATTCAGTACTTC,TRBJ2-4,TRBV20-1,-,-
CASSLEGNPGELFF,TGTGCCAGCAGTTTAGAGGGCAATCCCGGGGAGCTGTTTTTT,TRBJ2-2,TRBV27,-,-
CASSLMGLGDYEQYF,TGTGCCAGCAGCCTCATGGGACTAGGGGACTACGAGCAGTACTTC,TRBJ2-7,TRBV7-3,-,TRBD2
CASSQTLKSRDKQETQYF,TGTGCCAGCAGCCAAACACTTAAGTCCCGGGACAAACAAGAGACCCAGTACTTC,TRBJ2-5,TRBV7-2,-,-
CASSMERASSGNTIYF,TGTGCCAGTAGTATGGAGAGGGCGAGCTCTGGAAACACCATATATTTT,TRBJ1-3,TRBV19,once,-
CASSKARDRDPKPNTEAFF,TGTGCCAGCAGCAAAGCGCGGGACAGGGACCCGAAACCGAACACTGAAGCTTTCTTT,TRBJ1-1,TRBV21-1,-,-
CASSLVGRQLGIVTEAFF,TGTGCCAGCAGCTTAGTTGGCCGACAGTTGGGTATAGTCACTGAAGCTTTCTTT,TRBJ1-1,TRBV7-9,-,-